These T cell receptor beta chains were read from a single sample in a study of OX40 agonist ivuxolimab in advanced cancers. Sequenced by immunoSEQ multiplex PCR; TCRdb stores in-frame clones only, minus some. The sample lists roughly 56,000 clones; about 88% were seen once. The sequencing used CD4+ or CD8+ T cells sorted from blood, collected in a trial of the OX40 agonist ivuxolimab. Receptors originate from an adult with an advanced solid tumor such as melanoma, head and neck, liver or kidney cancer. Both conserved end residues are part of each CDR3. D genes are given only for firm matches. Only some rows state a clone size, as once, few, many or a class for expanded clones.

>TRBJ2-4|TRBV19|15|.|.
TGTGCCAGTACGGGATTCGGTGGAGCCAAAAACATTCAGTACTTC
CASTGFGGAKNIQYF
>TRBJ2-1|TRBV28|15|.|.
TGTGCCAGCAGTTTGCTCGCGTTAACAGACAATGAGCAGTTCTTC
CASSLLALTDNEQFF
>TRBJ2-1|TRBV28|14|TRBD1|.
TGTGCCAGCAGTTCGACAGGGTCCGACAATGAGCAGTTCTTC
CASSSTGSDNEQFF
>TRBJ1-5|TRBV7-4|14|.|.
TGTGCCAGCAGCTTAAGTTTGGGCAATCAGCCCCAGCATTTT
CASSLSLGNQPQHF
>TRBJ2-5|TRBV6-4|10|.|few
TGTGCCCCGGTCGAAGAGACCCAGTACTTC
CAPVEETQYF
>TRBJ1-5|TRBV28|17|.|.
TGTGCCAGCAGTTTATTAGCCTTTTGGGCAGACAATCAGCCCCAGCATTTT
CASSLLAFWADNQPQHF
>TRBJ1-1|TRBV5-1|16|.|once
TGCGCCAGCAGCAGGGAGGGGGATTTTTTCAGCACTGAAGCTTTCTTT
CASSREGDFFSTEAFF
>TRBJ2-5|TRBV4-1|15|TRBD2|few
TGCGCCAGCAGCCAAGTTGGGGGGGTTCAAGAGACCCAGTACTTC
CASSQVGGVQETQYF
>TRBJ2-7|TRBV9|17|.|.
TGTGCCAGCAGCGTAGGGTTAGAACCATCCCCCCTCTACGAGCAGTACTTC
CASSVGLEPSPLYEQYF
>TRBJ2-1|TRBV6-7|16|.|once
TGTGCCAGCAGTTACCGGACTTCCAGCTCCTACAATGAGCAGTTCTTC
CASSYRTSSSYNEQFF
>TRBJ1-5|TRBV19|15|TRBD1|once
TGTGCCAGTAGTATATTTGGGACAGCTGATCAGCCCCAGCATTTT
CASSIFGTADQPQHF
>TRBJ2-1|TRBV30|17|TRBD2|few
TGTGCCTGGAGTGCAGGACTAGCGGGAGGGAACTACAATGAGCAGTTCTTC
CAWSAGLAGGNYNEQFF
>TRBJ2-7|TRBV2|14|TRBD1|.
TGTGCCAGCAAGGGGGACAGGAGTTCCTACGAGCAGTACTTC
CASKGDRSSYEQYF
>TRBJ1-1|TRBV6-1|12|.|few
TGTGCCAGCAGTTTAAGTCGGGCTGAAGCTTTCTTT
CASSLSRAEAFF
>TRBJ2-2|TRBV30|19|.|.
TGTGCCTGGAGTGTTTACGGCCTCGACAGTTTCTCGAACACCGGGGAGCTGTTTTTT
CAWSVYGLDSFSNTGELFF
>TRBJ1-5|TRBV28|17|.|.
TGTGCCAGCAGTTCGACCACATCCGACAGGCACAATCAGCCCCAGCATTTT
CASSSTTSDRHNQPQHF
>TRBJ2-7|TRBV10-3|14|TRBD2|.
TGTGCCATCAGTGAGACTAGCGGGAGCTACGAGCAGTACTTC
CAISETSGSYEQYF
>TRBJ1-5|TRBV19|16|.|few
TGTGCCAGTAGTAAGGCTCGGGAGGGTAGCAATCAGCCCCAGCATTTT
CASSKAREGSNQPQHF
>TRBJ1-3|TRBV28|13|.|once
TGTGCCAGCCTTGGGTTCCCTGGAAACACCATATATTTT
CASLGFPGNTIYF
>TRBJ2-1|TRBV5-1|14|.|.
TGCGCCAGCAGCTTGGGGGGAATCTACAATGAGCAGTTCTTC
CASSLGGIYNEQFF
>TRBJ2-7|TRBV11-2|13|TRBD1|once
TGTGCCAGCACCTGGACAGGGTACTACGAGCAGTACTTC
CASTWTGYYEQYF
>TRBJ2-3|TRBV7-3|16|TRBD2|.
TGTGCCAGCAGCTTAGGATGGGGCGGGAGGACAGATACGCAGTATTTT
CASSLGWGGRTDTQYF
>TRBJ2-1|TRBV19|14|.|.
TGTGCCAGTACCCGGGACCCTGGTCACAATGAGCAGTTCTTC
CASTRDPGHNEQFF
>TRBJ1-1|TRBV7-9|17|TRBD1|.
TGTGCCAGCAGCTCGGACAGGGCCTTTCTGGGAATTGCTGAAGCTTTCTTT
CASSSDRAFLGIAEAFF
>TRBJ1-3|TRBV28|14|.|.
TGTGCCAGCAGTTCCCGGAGCTCTGGAAACACCATATATTTT
CASSSRSSGNTIYF
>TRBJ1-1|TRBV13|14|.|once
TGTGCCAGCACCCCTGGGAGGGGGGGCACTGAAGCTTTCTTT
CASTPGRGGTEAFF
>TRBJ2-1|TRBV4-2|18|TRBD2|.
TGTGCCAGCAGCCAAGAGTCTAGCGGGGCCTTCTCCTACAATGAGCAGTTCTTC
CASSQESSGAFSYNEQFF
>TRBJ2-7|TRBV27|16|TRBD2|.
TGTGCCAGCAGTTTAGTAGCGGGAGGGCCGACGAACGAGCAGTACTTC
CASSLVAGGPTNEQYF
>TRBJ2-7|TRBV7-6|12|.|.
TGTGCCAGCAGCTTAGAGACTTCGGCGCAGTACTTC
CASSLETSAQYF
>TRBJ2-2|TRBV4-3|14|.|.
TGCGCCAGCAGCCAAGAGAAAAACACCGGGGAGCTGTTTTTT
CASSQEKNTGELFF
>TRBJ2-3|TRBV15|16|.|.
TGTGCCACCAGCAGAGCGACACTCGAGGGGGCAGATACGCAGTATTTT
CATSRATLEGADTQYF
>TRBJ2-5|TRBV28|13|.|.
TGTGCCAGCAGTTCAGGCGCGCAAGAGACCCAGTACTTC
CASSSGAQETQYF
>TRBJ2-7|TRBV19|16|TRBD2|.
TGTGCCAGTAGTATAGATTGGGCTAGCGGGAGTTACGAGCAGTACTTC
CASSIDWASGSYEQYF
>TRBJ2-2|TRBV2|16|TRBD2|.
TGTGCCACGGGTGGAATAGCGGGAGAATGGACCGGGGAGCTGTTTTTT
CATGGIAGEWTGELFF
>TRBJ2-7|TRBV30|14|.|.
TGTGCCTGGAGTGTACGTACAGGGTCCTACGAGCAGTACTTC
CAWSVRTGSYEQYF
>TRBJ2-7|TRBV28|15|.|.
TGTGCCAGCAGTTTTTCTAGAACCTTCTCCTACGAGCAGTACTTC
CASSFSRTFSYEQYF
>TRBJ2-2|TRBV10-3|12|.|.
TGTGCCATCAGAGGGAACACCGGGGAGCTGTTTTTT
CAIRGNTGELFF
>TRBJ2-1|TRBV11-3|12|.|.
TGTGCCAGCAGCCCGATAGAGGATGAGCAGTTCTTC
CASSPIEDEQFF
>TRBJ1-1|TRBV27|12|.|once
TGTGCCAGCAGTTCGACGAACACTGAAGCTTTCTTT
CASSSTNTEAFF
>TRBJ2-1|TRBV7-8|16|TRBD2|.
TGTGCCAGCAGCACTCCGGTGGGGGGGAGGAGAGATGAGCAGTTCTTC
CASSTPVGGRRDEQFF
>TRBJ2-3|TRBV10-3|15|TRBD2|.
TGTGCCATCAGTGAGGGCGGGGGAACCACAGATACGCAGTATTTT
CAISEGGGTTDTQYF
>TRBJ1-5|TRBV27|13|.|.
TGTGCCAGCACTTGGAGGGTGGATCAGCCCCAGCATTTT
CASTWRVDQPQHF
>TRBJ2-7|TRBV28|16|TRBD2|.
TGTGCCAGCAGCGACACTAGCGGGAGGCCTTCTCGGGAGCAGTACTTC
CASSDTSGRPSREQYF
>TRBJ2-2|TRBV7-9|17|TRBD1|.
TGTGCCAGCAGCTCAGTATACAGGGGGCAGGGCACCGGGGAGCTGTTTTTT
CASSSVYRGQGTGELFF
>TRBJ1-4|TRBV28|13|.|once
TGTGCCAGCAGGGGGACGCCGGATGAAAAACTGTTTTTT
CASRGTPDEKLFF
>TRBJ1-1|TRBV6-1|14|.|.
TGTGCCAGCAGTGCGTCTGATCCGAACACTGAAGCTTTCTTT
CASSASDPNTEAFF